The clone carrying this T cell receptor beta chain was detected a few times. This sample was included in a study of cytomegalovirus exposure and HLA in healthy donors. Researchers ran the PCR with 60 Vbeta and 13 Jbeta primers. Generated by immunoSEQ multiplex PCR, the TCRdb table keeps only in-frame clones and is missing some. The repertoire holds 110,000 to 150,000 clones, with 80% as singletons. CDR1 SGHDT and CDR2 YYEEEE come from the germline V gene. The CDR3 totals 16 residues. V lost 1 base and J 1 base, leaving 14 bases between the germline ends. Sequencing was performed on PBMCs. V gene TRBV5-6 combines with J gene TRBJ1-1; perhaps TRBD1 as D (6 bases). The clonotype comes from a man between 40 and 49 years old in good health and CMV-seronegative. CDR3 DNA: TGTGCCAGCAGCTTGATAGAGGGGGTACGGAACACTGAAGCTTTCTTT. This sequence encodes CASSLIEGVRNTEAFF.